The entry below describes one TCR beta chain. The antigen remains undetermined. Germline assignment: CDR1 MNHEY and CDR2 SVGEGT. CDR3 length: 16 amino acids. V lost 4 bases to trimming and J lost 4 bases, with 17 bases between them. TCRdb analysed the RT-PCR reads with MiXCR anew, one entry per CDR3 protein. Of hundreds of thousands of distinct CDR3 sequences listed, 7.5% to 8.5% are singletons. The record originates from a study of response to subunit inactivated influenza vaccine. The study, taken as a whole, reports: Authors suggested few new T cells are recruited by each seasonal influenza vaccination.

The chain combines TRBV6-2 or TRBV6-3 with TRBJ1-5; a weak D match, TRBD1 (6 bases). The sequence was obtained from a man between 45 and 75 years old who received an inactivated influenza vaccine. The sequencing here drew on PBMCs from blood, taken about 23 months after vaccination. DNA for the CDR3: TGTGCCAGCAGTTTCCCCCCGGGGGGGCTAAATCAGCCCCAGCATTTT. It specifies CASSFPPGGLNQPQHF.